This is a list of T cell receptor beta chains from one sample in a study of T cell changes during pregnancy in multiple sclerosis. Some clones are missing from TCRdb's copy, which holds only in-frame ones; the method was immunoSEQ multiplex PCR. The sample has approximately 44,000 clones, about 90% seen once. The source was CD4+ T cells from peripheral blood mononuclear cells, collected in the third trimester of pregnancy. The receptors shown here come from a female donor with multiple sclerosis, enrolled in a pregnancy study. The CDR3 runs from the conserved cysteine through the conserved F or W. The D gene is left open where the match is weak.

J: TRBJ2-1; V: TRBV5-6; D: .; CDR3: CASSRTFPSYNEQFF
J: TRBJ2-6; V: TRBV4-2; D: TRBD1; CDR3: CASSQPGQGSGANVLTF
J: TRBJ2-5; V: TRBV11-2; D: .; CDR3: CASSLVGGGRETQYF
J: TRBJ2-1; V: TRBV2; D: TRBD2; CDR3: CASSSGGAYNEQFF
J: TRBJ2-2; V: TRBV6-1; D: .; CDR3: CASSERSHGSQLNTGELFF
J: TRBJ2-1; V: TRBV18; D: TRBD2; CDR3: CASSPGLAGGNEQFF
J: TRBJ2-7; V: TRBV28; D: TRBD1; CDR3: CASSQTGYEQYF
J: TRBJ2-1; V: TRBV29-1; D: .; CDR3: CSVAAAGTYNEQFF
J: TRBJ1-6; V: TRBV11-3; D: .; CDR3: CASSPSSQGSGSPLHF
J: .; V: TRBV2; D: .; CDR3: CASTTGSEQYF
J: TRBJ2-5; V: TRBV12-1; D: .; CDR3: CASSSGTITGETQYF
J: TRBJ1-2; V: TRBV2; D: .; CDR3: CASSEYMVGGYGYTF
J: TRBJ2-7; V: TRBV9; D: .; CDR3: CASSVHSGGGGEQYF
J: TRBJ2-7; V: TRBV4-2; D: TRBD2; CDR3: CASSQGLTFSGNPTYEQYF
J: TRBJ1-2; V: TRBV7-2; D: .; CDR3: CASSFREYGYTF
J: TRBJ1-2; V: TRBV29-1; D: TRBD1; CDR3: CSVEKAQGVGGYTF
J: TRBJ2-3; V: TRBV19; D: TRBD2; CDR3: CASTPGLAGFTDTQYF
J: TRBJ1-5; V: TRBV27; D: .; CDR3: CASSFSAPGRNQPQHF
J: TRBJ2-7; V: TRBV29-1; D: .; CDR3: CSARELSYEQYF
J: TRBJ2-7; V: TRBV10-3; D: TRBD1; CDR3: CAISDDRGLSYEQYF
J: TRBJ2-3; V: TRBV12-5; D: TRBD2; CDR3: CASGLVGTSGLTDTQYF
J: TRBJ1-1; V: TRBV30; D: .; CDR3: CAWRLVGGNTEAFF
J: TRBJ2-7; V: TRBV5-1; D: TRBD1; CDR3: CASSPDRALYGEQYF
J: TRBJ2-1; V: TRBV6-1; D: TRBD2; CDR3: CASSDPGLAGVEQFF
J: TRBJ2-1; V: TRBV7-9; D: .; CDR3: CASSPRGGGYDEQFF
J: TRBJ2-5; V: TRBV10-3; D: .; CDR3: CAISEGGGGETQYF
J: TRBJ2-7; V: TRBV6-5; D: TRBD2; CDR3: CASSRTSGSYEQYF
J: TRBJ2-1; V: TRBV21-1; D: .; CDR3: CASSLDSGTGDHNEQFF
J: TRBJ2-7; V: TRBV23-1; D: .; CDR3: CASSHVGYSYEQYF
J: TRBJ1-2; V: TRBV30; D: TRBD1; CDR3: CAWSTDRDYGYTF
J: TRBJ2-1; V: TRBV27; D: .; CDR3: CASSLFGPGGINEQFF
J: TRBJ1-1; V: TRBV30; D: .; CDR3: CAWTGARGMNTEAFF
J: TRBJ2-2; V: TRBV5-4; D: TRBD2; CDR3: CASSTGLAGRTGELFF
J: TRBJ2-1; V: TRBV7-2; D: TRBD1; CDR3: CASSLAQGSYNEQFF
J: TRBJ2-2; V: TRBV11-3; D: .; CDR3: CASSFSSTGELFF
J: TRBJ2-7; V: TRBV27; D: .; CDR3: CASSLSNSGLSYEQYF
J: TRBJ2-1; V: TRBV4-3; D: TRBD2; CDR3: CASSQEVGGGLAGGPPVGEQFF
J: TRBJ2-1; V: TRBV19; D: TRBD2; CDR3: CASSLGTSRDNEQFF
J: TRBJ2-2; V: TRBV18; D: .; CDR3: CASSPLATGELFF
J: TRBJ2-3; V: TRBV25-1; D: TRBD1; CDR3: CASSEAGGTQYF
J: TRBJ1-2; V: TRBV4-3; D: .; CDR3: CASSRTRSSGYGYTF
J: TRBJ2-1; V: TRBV7-7; D: .; CDR3: CASSPDSFGEQFF
J: TRBJ2-1; V: TRBV27; D: TRBD2; CDR3: CASSLLAGAIYNEQFF